Detailed here is one T cell receptor (beta chain). Localized lung adenocarcinoma, a non-small cell lung cancer, affected the donors. These data are taken from a study of CD4 and CD8 cells across lung adenocarcinoma regions. TCRdb redid the calling of the PCR reads with MiXCR, one entry per CDR3 protein. The table shows about 9,200 distinct CDR3 sequences, with around half occurring only once. The V gene end was trimmed by 0 bases and the J gene end by 5 bases; junction bases not matched to a gene: 6. CDR1 is MNHEY, CDR2 SVGAGI, per germline. This CDR3 contains 18 residues. The sequence derives from a male donor with lung adenocarcinoma. The CD4 and CD8 labels of this study may be unreliable. The chain has TRBV6-5 and TRBJ2-5; 16 nucleotides agree with TRBD2. Sequenced input: CD8+ T cells from the margin of a lung tumor. CDR3 coding DNA: TGTGCCAGCAGTTACTCAGGGGGACTAGCGGGAGGGTATGAGACCCAGTACTTC. This sequence encodes CASSYSGGLAGGYETQYF.